The 17 T cell receptor beta chains listed next were all sequenced from one sample in a study of T cells in Graves' hyperthyroidism and ophthalmopathy. Researchers amplified the TCR beta CDR3 regions from RNA transcripts. During a first-round RT-PCR of the TCR CDR3, the HTBI primer set was used. One entry per CDR3 protein, called by TCRdb with MiXCR from the multiplex PCR reads. The sample shows under 450,000 distinct CDR3 sequences, 15% to 19% of them seen only once. Sequenced sample: blood. The receptors derive from a woman younger than 35 with Graves' hyperthyroidism.

This clonotype was recorded many times. The chain couples TRBV15 to TRBJ2-3; 8 bases fit TRBD1. This CDR3 region has 13 residues. Per germline, CDR1 LNHNV and CDR2 YYDKDF (reference sequence). The V and J ends lost 9 bases and 2 bases, in that order; junction bases with no gene match: 4. The CDR3 sequence: CATRTGSTDTQYF. CDR3 coding DNA: TGTGCCACGCGGACAGGGTCCACAGATACGCAGTATTTT. The whole variable domain, filled in from reference TRBV15 and TRBJ2-3, reads DAMVIQNPRYQVTQFGKPVTLSCSQTLNHNVMYWYQQKSSQAPKLLFHYYDKDFNNEADTPDNFQSRRPNTSFCFLDIRSPGLGDTAMYLCATRTGSTDTQYFGPGTRLTVL.

As to this clonotype: This clone may be a read error of a much larger clone one base away. The chain combines TRBV28 with TRBJ1-4, with 7 bases fitting TRBD1. Germline assignment: CDR1 MDHEN and CDR2 SYDVKM. The CDR3 consists of 17 residues. Here the CDR3 DNA reads TGTGCCAGCAGCTATACCACCGGACAGGCAACTAATGAAGAACTGTTTTTT. It specifies CASSYTTGQATNEELFF. The full variable domain, in which reference TRBV28 and TRBJ1-4 provide the parts outside the CDR3, is DVKVTQSSRYLVKRTGEKVFLECVQDMDHENMFWYRQDPGLGLRLIYFSYDVKMKEKGDIPEGYSVSREKKERFSLILESASTNQTSMYLCASSYTTGQATNEELFFGSGTQLSVL.

This sequence joins TRBV19 and TRBJ1-5, with D unresolved. Germline assignment: CDR1 LNHDA and CDR2 SQIVND (reference sequence). CDR3 length: 13 amino acids. V was trimmed by 10 bases and J by 3 bases, leaving 13 bases between them. The DNA of the CDR3 is TGTGCCACCCAGTCGGCTATCAATCAGCCCCAGCATTTT. Translation: CATQSAINQPQHF.

The chain is built from TRBV29-1 and TRBJ2-7; weak D call: TRBD2 (5 bases). The CDR3 consists of 14 residues. CDR1 is SQVTM, CDR2 ANQGSEA, per germline. Trimming stripped 4 bases from V and 7 bases from J, with 20 bases between. CDR3 nucleotides: TGCAGCGTTGCAAGGCGGCCAGGACGAGGGGAGCAGTACTTC. This translates into CSVARRPGRGEQYF.

This clonotype was observed many times. The J gene is TRBJ2-2, the V gene TRBV12-3 or TRBV12-4, with 11 bases identical to TRBD2. The CDR3 loop spans 14 amino acids. Unmatched junction bases numbered 4, after V lost 7 bases and J lost 6 bases. The CDR3 spells CASNQLAGAGELFF. CDR3 sequence (DNA): TGTGCCAGCAATCAACTAGCGGGAGCCGGGGAGCTGTTTTTT.

V gene TRBV7-9 combines with J gene TRBJ2-7; the D is unclear. The CDR3 loop spans 15 amino acids. Germline CDR1 is SEHNR and CDR2 is FQNEAQ (reference sequence). V lost 1 base, J lost 3 bases, and 13 bases lay in between. Here the CDR3 reads CASSLESPPLYEQYF. CDR3 DNA: TGTGCCAGCAGCTTAGAAAGCCCGCCCCTCTACGAGCAGTACTTC.

This clonotype was seen many times. The gene calls are TRBV28 and TRBJ1-2; the D gene is possibly TRBD1 (6 bases). Per germline, CDR1 MDHEN and CDR2 SYDVKM. Trimming removed 6 bases at V and 8 bases at J, with 16 bases between. The CDR3 is made up of 13 amino acids. CDR3 region: CASSLGGAWGYTF. The CDR3 nucleotides are TGTGCCAGCAGCCTAGGGGGGGCGTGGGGCTACACCTTC.

This clonotype was picked up many times. The chain links TRBV10-3 to TRBJ1-1; D is uncertain. The CDR3 has 13 amino acids. Germline CDR1 reads ENHRY; CDR2 reads SYGVKD. Trimming took off 4 bases at V and 5 bases at J, with 11 bases between the two ends. The CDR3 nucleotides are TGTGCCATCAGTGGTAACAGTCAAACTGAAGCTTTCTTT. This encodes CAISGNSQTEAFF.

This clonotype has just a few counts. The rearrangement uses TRBV12-5 and TRBJ1-5, with a possible D match to TRBD1 (5 bases). Germline V gene data show CDR1 as LGHNT and CDR2 as FRNRAP. The CDR3 covers 17 residues. The V gene lost 5 bases and the J gene lost 3 bases, with 20 bases spanning the gap. Here the CDR3 reads CASGRNRVSRDNQPQHF. As DNA, the CDR3 is TGTGCTAGTGGTCGGAACAGAGTAAGCAGGGACAATCAGCCCCAGCATTTT.

This clonotype was seen at least ten times. The chain links TRBV28 to TRBJ2-4, with no clear D. The CDR3 is 20 residues long. Trimming pared 4 bases from V and 0 bases from J, leaving 25 bases between. From germline, CDR1 is MDHEN and CDR2 SYDVKM. CDR3 sequence reads: CASSSKTAPRIHLAKNIQYF. Written as DNA, the CDR3 is TGTGCCAGCAGTTCGAAGACTGCGCCCCGGATTCACCTAGCCAAAAACATTCAGTACTTC.

This clonotype was counted many times. The chain combines TRBV24-1 with TRBJ2-1, with D possibly TRBD1 on 6 matching bases. Germline values: CDR1 KGHDR, CDR2 SFDVKD. This CDR3 contains 14 residues. Trimming shortened V by 0 bases and J by 6 bases, and 8 bases separated the two germline ends. The CDR3 protein is CATSDLTRGNEQFF. CDR3 sequence (DNA): TGTGCCACCAGTGATTTGACCAGGGGCAATGAGCAGTTCTTC.

This clonotype was observed a handful of times. CDR3 nucleotides: TGTGCCAGCAGTCCGGCCGTGGCAGGGGGTTCTATGGTGGCACCCCTCCACTTT. It encodes CASSPAVAGGSMVAPLHF. V usage is TRBV27 and J usage is TRBJ1-6, with 7 nucleotides matching TRBD1. Germline trimming cut 5 bases from V and 11 bases from J; bases unmatched to any gene: 21. CDR3 size: 18 residues. Germline V gene lookup returns CDR1 MNHEY and CDR2 SMNVEV (reference sequence).

The J gene is TRBJ2-7, the V gene TRBV28; tentatively, D is TRBD1 or TRBD2 (5 bases each). The CDR3 sequence is 16 residues long. The germline V gene encodes CDR1 MDHEN and CDR2 SYDVKM. V lost 7 bases and J lost 4, with 23 bases in between. The CDR3 nucleotides are TGTGCCAGCACGAGATGGGACGCCCTTACCGCTTACGAGCAGTACTTC. This sequence encodes CASTRWDALTAYEQYF.

This clonotype was picked up a small number of times. A much larger clone differs from this one at a single base, so this may be a read error. The chain employs TRBV11-3 and TRBJ2-1; TRBD2 aligns across 9 bases. The germline gives CDR1 SGHNT, CDR2 YENEEA. V dropped 4 bases and J dropped 6; count of bases not matched to a gene: 10. The CDR3 is made up of 16 amino acids. This CDR3 reads CASSSRLAEGSNEQFF. The CDR3 nucleotides read TGTGCCAGCAGCTCACGACTAGCGGAAGGGAGCAATGAGCAGTTCTTC.

This clonotype was recorded at least ten times. This chain joins TRBV28 and TRBJ1-5; D not resolved. Germline CDR1 reads MDHEN; CDR2 reads SYDVKM. The CDR3 spans 18 residues. With 4 bases removed from V and 0 bases from J, the gap between germline ends came to 19 bases. For the CDR3, the DNA is TGTGCCAGCAGTTCTACGGGAATATCGGGATATAGCAATCAGCCCCAGCATTTT. It specifies CASSSTGISGYSNQPQHF.

This clonotype was seen more than once but under ten times. The chain links TRBV19 to TRBJ1-1; D perhaps matches TRBD1 (5 bases). V lost 9 bases and J 3 bases, leaving 11 bases between the germline ends. The CDR3 loop spans 12 amino acids. Germline V gives CDR1 LNHDA, CDR2 SQIVND (reference sequence). The CDR3 protein is CASRQYYTEAFF. DNA for the CDR3: TGTGCCAGCAGACAGTATTACACTGAAGCTTTCTTT. Drawing the rest from reference TRBV19 and TRBJ1-1, the complete variable domain is DGGITQSPKYLFRKEGQNVTLSCEQNLNHDAMYWYRQDPGQGLRLIYYSQIVNDFQKGDIAEGYSVSREKKESFPLTVTSAQKNPTAFYLCASRQYYTEAFFGQGTRLTVV.

This clonotype occurred many times. The CDR3 protein is CASMWAYEQYF. The CDR3 bases are TGTGCCAGCATGTGGGCCTACGAGCAGTACTTC. The chain combines TRBV28 with TRBJ2-7; D gene unclear. This CDR3 spans 11 amino acids. Trimming cost V 7 bases and J 2 bases, with 6 bases left between them. The V gene's germline CDR1 is MDHEN and CDR2 SYDVKM.